These T cell receptor beta chains were read from a single sample in a study of T cell responses to AZD1222 COVID-19 vaccine. Repertoires were generated with immunoSEQ multiplex PCR, while TCRdb's copy carries only in-frame clones and drops some. The sample has some 150,000 clones, about 93% seen once; the top ten hold 5%. Material: peripheral blood, obtained on day 0 of AZD1222 vaccination. These receptor sequences come from an adult in good health. The CDR3 runs from the conserved cysteine through the conserved F or W. Each record gives: V gene, D gene, J gene, CDR3 length, CDR3 protein. A D gene is named only where the DNA matches it firmly.

TRBV12-3/TRBV12-4	-	TRBJ2-7	12	CASSAASYEQYF
TRBV7-2	TRBD2	TRBJ2-1	16	CASSWGTSGWDNEQFF
TRBV5-1	-	TRBJ1-4	16	CASSSPPGEGAQKLFF
TRBV6-5	TRBD1	TRBJ2-2	15	CASSHRGANTGELFF
TRBV7-9	TRBD1	TRBJ1-2	15	CASSPTPGGNYGYTF
TRBV9	-	TRBJ2-7	14	CASSVSPQGPEQYF
TRBV9	-	TRBJ2-7	14	CASSWGISGDEQYF
TRBV6-2/TRBV6-3	-	TRBJ2-2	16	CASSSLRRWTTGELFF
TRBV6-2/TRBV6-3	-	TRBJ2-5	13	CASSRQDRETQYF
TRBV18	-	TRBJ1-6	12	CASSPGSITLHF
TRBV28	-	TRBJ1-2	15	CASSSGGEGGYGYTF
TRBV5-1	TRBD2	TRBJ2-2	15	CASGVGTSGTGELFF
TRBV28	TRBD1	TRBJ2-7	17	CASSLDRGLNPYYEQYF
TRBV6-5	TRBD2	TRBJ2-7	15	CASSYRSGSSHEQYF
TRBV7-9	TRBD1	TRBJ1-1	16	CASSSTLQGGYTEAFF
TRBV6-5	-	TRBJ2-4	14	CASLPGQLKNIQYF
TRBV28	TRBD2	TRBJ2-7	14	CASSSPGLSYEQYF
TRBV10-2	TRBD2	TRBJ2-7	15	CASSDMREVTYEQYF
TRBV28	-	TRBJ1-5	14	CAHGGTGSNQPQHF
TRBV9	TRBD1	TRBJ1-4	18	CASSASRGGPLSNEKLFF
TRBV27	-	TRBJ1-5	17	CASSLSRPGDLNQPQHF
TRBV24-1	TRBD2	TRBJ2-1	14	CATTASGIPNEQFF
TRBV19	-	TRBJ1-5	13	CASSTFDSQPQHF
TRBV10-3	-	TRBJ1-3	15	CAISESPGSGNTIYF
TRBV19	-	TRBJ1-2	11	CASSLHYGYTF
TRBV7-2	-	TRBJ2-7	13	CASSLGWGDEQYF
TRBV7-2	TRBD2	TRBJ2-1	15	CASSLLAGVGNEQFF
TRBV5-4	-	TRBJ2-1	17	CASSLGKGTLSYNEQFF
TRBV10-2	-	TRBJ2-1	15	CASSEWVVGGNEQFF
TRBV4-3	-	TRBJ1-5	14	CASSQTAQGQPQHF
TRBV6-5	-	TRBJ1-1	16	CASSYSIQLVNTEAFF
TRBV6-5	-	TRBJ2-7	14	CASSYHQGNYEQYF
TRBV12-3/TRBV12-4	-	TRBJ2-7	12	CASSLDSYEQYF
TRBV6-5	-	TRBJ1-4	15	CASSYSKAGGEKLFF
TRBV4-2	-	TRBJ2-1	13	CASSLGQGNEQFF
TRBV4-1	-	TRBJ2-1	14	CASSQETGRNEQFF
TRBV24-1	TRBD1	TRBJ2-2	18	CATSDLPTTGGYTGELFF
TRBV28	-	TRBJ2-7	15	CASSSEGRSRYEQYF
TRBV4-3	-	TRBJ1-4	14	CASSQDRPQEKLFF
TRBV7-3	TRBD2	TRBJ2-7	15	CASSLGGGPFDEQYF
TRBV2	-	TRBJ1-5	12	CASTKGGQPQHF